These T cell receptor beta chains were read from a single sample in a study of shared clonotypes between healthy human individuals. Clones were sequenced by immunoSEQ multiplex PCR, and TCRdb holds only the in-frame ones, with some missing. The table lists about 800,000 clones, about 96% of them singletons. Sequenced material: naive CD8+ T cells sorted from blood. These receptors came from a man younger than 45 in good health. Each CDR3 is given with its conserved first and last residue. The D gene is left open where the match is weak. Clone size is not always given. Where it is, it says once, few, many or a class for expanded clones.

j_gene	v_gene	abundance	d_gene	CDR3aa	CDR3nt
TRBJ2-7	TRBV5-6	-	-	CASSLKRSRLEQYF	TGTGCCAGCAGCTTGAAGCGGTCCAGGCTCGAGCAGTACTTC
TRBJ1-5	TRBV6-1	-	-	CASSGRGSHGPQHF	TGTGCCAGCAGTGGGAGGGGCAGCCATGGGCCCCAGCATTTT
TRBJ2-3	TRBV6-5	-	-	CASTYGAHSTDTQYF	TGTGCCAGCACCTACGGGGCACACAGCACAGATACGCAGTATTTT
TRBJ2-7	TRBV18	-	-	CASSITDRRSYEQYF	TGTGCCAGCTCCATAACCGACCGAAGGTCCTACGAGCAGTACTTC
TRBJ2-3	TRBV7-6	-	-	CASSSQLVFGTDTQYF	TGTGCCAGCAGCTCCCAACTCGTATTTGGCACAGATACGCAGTATTTT
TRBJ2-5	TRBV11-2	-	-	CASSSNDLYQETQYF	TGTGCCAGCAGCTCAAACGACTTGTACCAAGAGACCCAGTACTTC
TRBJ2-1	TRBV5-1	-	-	CASSLGGEQFF	TGCGCCAGCAGCTTGGGAGGCGAGCAGTTCTTC
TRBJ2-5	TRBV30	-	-	CAWSVLGWETQYF	TGTGCCTGGAGTGTACTAGGGTGGGAGACCCAGTACTTC
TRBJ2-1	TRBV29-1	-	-	CSVDSATLYNEQFF	TGCAGCGTTGACAGTGCGACCCTCTACAATGAGCAGTTCTTC
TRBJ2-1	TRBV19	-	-	CASSLPGNEQFF	TGTGCCAGTAGCCTACCGGGGAATGAGCAGTTCTTC
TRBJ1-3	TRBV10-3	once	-	CAISPDMAPGNTIYF	TGTGCCATCAGTCCAGACATGGCCCCTGGAAACACCATATATTTT
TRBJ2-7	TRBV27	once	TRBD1	CASSRQGAFYEQYF	TGTGCCAGCAGTCGACAGGGGGCCTTCTACGAGCAGTACTTC
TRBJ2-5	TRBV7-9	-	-	CASSPRPSQETQYF	TGTGCCAGCAGCCCCCGTCCGAGCCAAGAGACCCAGTACTTC
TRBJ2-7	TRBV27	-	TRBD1	CASSLRTGGYEQYF	TGTGCCAGCAGTTTAAGGACAGGGGGGTACGAGCAGTACTTC
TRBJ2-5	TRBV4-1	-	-	CASSQVSPSQETQYF	TGCGCCAGCAGCCAAGTCTCTCCGTCCCAAGAGACCCAGTACTTC
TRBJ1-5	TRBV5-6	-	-	CASSLGTPVASSQPQHF	TGTGCCAGCAGCTTGGGCACCCCTGTAGCCTCCAGTCAGCCCCAGCATTTT
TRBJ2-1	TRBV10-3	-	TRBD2	CAISESVASGSSYNEQFF	TGTGCCATCAGTGAGTCGGTGGCTAGCGGAAGCTCCTACAATGAGCAGTTCTTC
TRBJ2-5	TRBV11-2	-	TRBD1	CASSLRDRSGQETQYF	TGTGCCAGCAGCTTACGGGACAGGAGCGGGCAAGAGACCCAGTACTTC
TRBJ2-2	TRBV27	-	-	CASSFVHGELFF	TGTGCCAGCAGTTTTGTTCACGGGGAGCTGTTTTTT
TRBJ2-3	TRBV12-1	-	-	CASSFTSGRPKSTDTQYF	TGTGCCAGCAGCTTCACTAGCGGGAGGCCTAAAAGCACAGATACGCAGTATTTT
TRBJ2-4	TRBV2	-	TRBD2	CASSETLSVAGGRGGNIQYF	TGTGCCAGCAGTGAAACTCTGTCAGTAGCGGGAGGACGTGGGGGAAACATTCAGTACTTC
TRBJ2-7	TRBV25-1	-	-	CASSGRGAYEQYF	TGTGCCAGCAGCGGGAGAGGCGCCTACGAGCAGTACTTC
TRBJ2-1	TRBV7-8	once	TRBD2	CASSLRLAPSSYNEQFF	TGTGCCAGCAGCCTAAGACTAGCGCCGAGCTCCTACAATGAGCAGTTCTTC
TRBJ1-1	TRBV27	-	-	CASSSPMRNTEAFF	TGTGCCAGCAGTTCCCCTATGCGGAACACTGAAGCTTTCTTT
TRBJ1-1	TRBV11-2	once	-	CASSPIRGASTEAFF	TGTGCCAGCAGCCCCATAAGGGGGGCGAGCACTGAAGCTTTCTTT